A single sample gave rise to the 5 T cell receptor beta chains below, sequenced in a study of preoperative IRX-2 immunotherapy in early breast cancer. Treatment given: preoperative locoregional IRX-2 cytokine immunotherapy. Sequencing was performed with immunoSEQ multiplex PCR; in TCRdb, only in-frame clones are kept and a portion is missing. The sample lists over 25,000 clones, roughly 87% occurring once. Sequencing used lymph node tissue, obtained from a patient treated with IRX-2 immunotherapy. These receptors were collected from a human donor with breast cancer.

Regarding this clone: The junction and the germline gene differ at one end; a read error may be behind it. The V call is TRBV6-8, the J call TRBJ2-6; no clear D gene. The CDR3 is 17 residues long. Germline values: CDR1 MNHGY, CDR2 SAAAGT. The CDR3 nucleotides are TGTGCCAGCAGTGACTCCGGGCTCACATCTGGGGCCAACGTCCTGACTTTC. This encodes CASSDSGLTSGANVLTF.

Worth noting for this clone: Distinct nucleotide sequences in the sample also encode this CDR3. This chain connects TRBV28 to TRBJ1-1; D is unresolved. The CDR3 sequence is 12 residues long. V gave up 2 bases and J gave up 7 bases, with 8 bases separating them. CDR1 and CDR2 from the germline V gene are MDHEN and SYDVKM. The CDR3, as DNA: TGTGCCAGCAGTTTAGTTTGGGGTGAAGCTTTCTTT. It specifies CASSLVWGEAFF.

This rearrangement joins TRBV6-8 to TRBJ2-5, with unresolved D. V was shortened by 5 bases and J by 4 bases, with 17 bases between the two germline ends. Germline V gene sequence: CDR1 MNHGY, CDR2 SAAAGT. The CDR3 contains 15 residues. The CDR3 reads CASSVVRTLGETQYF. CDR3 nucleotides: TGTGCCAGCAGTGTTGTCAGGACCCTCGGAGAGACCCAGTACTTC.

V and J are TRBV4-1 and TRBJ2-2; unclear D gene. Per the germline V gene, CDR1 is MGHRA and CDR2 is YSYEKL. Trimming shortened V by 5 bases and J by 0 bases, and 4 bases separated the two germline ends. This CDR3 comprises 13 residues. The CDR3 protein is CASSFSNTGELFF. CDR3 bases: TGCGCCAGCAGCTTTTCGAACACCGGGGAGCTGTTTTTT.

V gene TRBV6-8 combines with J gene TRBJ2-7; D might be TRBD1 (7 bases). With 5 bases removed from V and 3 bases from J, the gap between germline ends came to 14 bases. The CDR3 sequence is 14 residues long. CDR1 MNHGY and CDR2 SAAAGT come from the germline V gene. CDR3 DNA: TGTGCCAGCAGTCCGCGGGACAGTTTCTACGAGCAGTACTTC. Translated: CASSPRDSFYEQYF.